This T cell receptor (beta chain) was retrieved from a study of T cells in localized non-small cell lung cancer. Notes on the study in general: Among the top 100 tumor clones, a median around 60 appeared in adjacent lung. Measurement of T cell clonality placed uninvolved adjacent lung highest, above the level in tumor.

This clone has only a few counts. Its specificity is not known. Sequencing was performed with immunoSEQ multiplex PCR; in TCRdb, only in-frame clones are kept and a portion is missing. In the table there are tens of thousands of clones, about three quarters of which are singletons. The length of the CDR3 is 14 residues. Germline CDR1 and CDR2: SGHVS and FQNEAQ. V trimming: 5 bases; J trimming: 3 bases; junction bases outside the gene matches: 3. This sequence joins TRBV7-8 and TRBJ1-1; 10 bases fit TRBD1. This specimen was PBMCs, taken before any cancer treatment. This receptor was identified in a man between 35 and 75 years old with stage II squamous cell lung carcinoma. CDR3 bases: TGTGCCAGCAGCCGACAGGGGGCTTACACTGAAGCTTTCTTT. Its translation: CASSRQGAYTEAFF.